These T cell receptor beta chains were read from a single sample in a study of T cell responses to AZD1222 COVID-19 vaccine. The repertoire was sequenced with immunoSEQ multiplex PCR; TCRdb's copy has only in-frame clones and lacks some. Of roughly 93,000 clones listed, 80% to 90% were seen once; the top ten hold 6.3%. The sample consisted of peripheral blood, taken on day 0 of AZD1222 vaccination. These receptors were taken from an adult in good health. CDR3s include the opening cysteine and the closing phenylalanine or tryptophan. D genes are given only for firm matches. Clone size appears in some rows only: once, few, many, or a class for an expanded clone.

j_call | clone_size | v_call | d_call | cdr3_aa | cdr3_nt
TRBJ2-6 | - | TRBV27 | TRBD1 | CASSLSWWRDRVISGANVLTF | TGTGCCAGCAGTTTATCTTGGTGGAGAGACAGGGTAATCTCTGGGGCCAACGTCCTGACTTTC
TRBJ2-3 | - | TRBV7-9 | - | CASSLDWDTQYF | TGTGCCAGCAGCCTTGACTGGGATACGCAGTATTTT
TRBJ2-5 | - | TRBV10-2 | - | CASKKDRPELKGETQYF | TGCGCCAGCAAGAAGGACCGGCCAGAACTCAAGGGGGAGACCCAGTACTTC
TRBJ1-1 | - | TRBV3-1/TRBV3-2 | - | CASSQDRLNTEAFF | TGTGCCAGCAGCCAGGACCGATTGAACACTGAAGCTTTCTTT
TRBJ2-3 | - | TRBV12-3/TRBV12-4 | - | CASSLAIPDTQYF | TGTGCCAGCAGTTTGGCAATCCCAGATACGCAGTATTTT
TRBJ1-5 | - | TRBV5-1 | - | CASSLGEGGQPQHF | TGCGCCAGCAGCTTGGGGGAAGGGGGTCAGCCCCAGCATTTT
TRBJ2-5 | - | TRBV24-1 | TRBD1 | CATSELGQGLLETQYF | TGTGCCACCAGTGAACTGGGACAGGGGCTTTTGGAGACCCAGTACTTC
TRBJ2-5 | - | TRBV9 | - | CASSPSPDSSWTQYF | TGTGCCAGCAGCCCCTCTCCGGACAGCAGTTGGACCCAGTACTTC
TRBJ1-3 | - | TRBV4-3 | - | CASSQDTLPGNTIYF | TGCGCCAGCAGCCAAGATACCCTTCCCGGAAACACCATATATTTT
TRBJ1-2 | - | TRBV7-2 | - | CASSLDRGGRGGYTF | TGTGCCAGCAGCTTAGACCGCGGGGGGCGCGGTGGCTACACCTTC
TRBJ1-5 | - | TRBV18 | - | CASSPPGQNNQPQHF | TGTGCCAGCTCACCACCCGGACAGAACAATCAGCCCCAGCATTTT
TRBJ1-4 | - | TRBV2 | - | CASSGGRGLFF | TGTGCCAGCAGTGGAGGGAGGGGGCTGTTTTTT
TRBJ2-4 | - | TRBV19 | TRBD1 | CASNPVGGRAKNIQYF | TGTGCCAGTAACCCAGTAGGGGGCAGGGCCAAAAACATTCAGTACTTC
TRBJ1-4 | - | TRBV5-4 | TRBD1 | CASSQTGADEKLFF | TGTGCCAGCAGCCAGACAGGGGCCGATGAAAAACTGTTTTTT
TRBJ1-2 | - | TRBV5-1 | - | CASSLPEGAGYGYTF | TGCGCCAGCAGCCTGCCTGAGGGCGCTGGCTATGGCTACACCTTC
TRBJ2-7 | - | TRBV21-1 | - | CASSKGPGQNYEQYF | TGTGCCAGCAGCAAAGGACCGGGACAAAACTACGAGCAGTACTTC
TRBJ1-4 | once | TRBV5-1 | TRBD1 | CASSRMTGNNEKLFF | TGCGCCAGCAGCCGAATGACAGGGAATAATGAAAAACTGTTTTTT
TRBJ1-1 | - | TRBV2 | - | CASVRGTIIGAFF | TGTGCCAGCGTACGGGGGACGATTATAGGAGCTTTCTTT
TRBJ2-6 | - | TRBV6-2/TRBV6-3 | TRBD1 | CASSYGQGSSPGANVLTF | TGTGCCAGCAGTTACGGACAGGGTAGCTCCCCTGGGGCCAACGTCCTGACTTTC
TRBJ1-5 | - | TRBV5-4 | - | CASSLAGDLSGPQHF | TGTGCCAGCAGCTTGGCCGGGGACTTATCGGGGCCCCAGCATTTT
TRBJ1-1 | - | TRBV29-1 | TRBD1 | CSVGEGAHTEAFF | TGCAGCGTTGGGGAGGGGGCGCACACTGAAGCTTTCTTT
TRBJ2-1 | - | TRBV6-5 | - | CASSYTPRGEQFF | TGTGCCAGCAGTTACACGCCCAGAGGTGAGCAGTTCTTC
TRBJ2-3 | - | TRBV9 | TRBD2 | CASSEGTSSTDTQYF | TGTGCCAGCAGCGAGGGGACTAGCAGCACAGATACGCAGTATTTT
TRBJ2-3 | - | TRBV27 | TRBD2 | CASKAGGTDTQYF | TGTGCCAGCAAGGCGGGGGGCACAGATACGCAGTATTTT
TRBJ1-3 | - | TRBV5-5 | - | CASSLAPTGGDPGNTIYF | TGTGCCAGCAGCTTGGCCCCGACAGGCGGGGACCCTGGAAACACCATATATTTT
TRBJ1-1 | - | TRBV30 | - | CASSRRAGNTEAFF | TGTGCCTCATCAAGGCGGGCGGGGAACACTGAAGCTTTCTTT
TRBJ1-2 | few | TRBV19 | - | CASRTSRGYGYTF | TGTGCCAGTAGAACAAGTAGAGGCTATGGCTACACCTTC
TRBJ2-7 | - | TRBV7-9 | - | CASSLSPRGFSYEQYF | TGTGCCAGCAGCTTAAGTCCCAGGGGATTCTCCTACGAGCAGTACTTC
TRBJ1-2 | - | TRBV6-5 | TRBD1 | CASREGALVHYGYTF | TGTGCCAGCAGGGAGGGGGCGCTTGTTCACTATGGCTACACCTTC